The present TCR beta chain was sequenced within a study of CD8 T cells in ankylosing spondylitis listed by TCRdb under 2017. As for the study more broadly: The study set out to find disease-linked TCR variants by profiling T cell receptor beta repertoires in ankylosing spondylitis patients and healthy donors. The full study cohort comprised about 25 ankylosing spondylitis patients and some 110 healthy donors. Peripheral blood was sampled, and synovial fluid was additionally collected from ankylosing spondylitis patients.

The CDR3 runs 14 amino acids, cysteine and phenylalanine included. Only the CDR3 region is kept as DNA, spanning 42 bases read in frame from base 1. Based on the germline V gene (reference sequence), the CDR1 and CDR2 sequences are GTSNPN and SVGIG. Trimming accounts for 6 bases at V and 7 bases at J, while the number of junction bases matched to no gene is 9. Sequencing was carried out with an Illumina HiSeq 2500. TCR beta libraries were prepared by quantitative 5'-RACE with molecular barcodes. Per the original workflow: Disease-linked TCR variants were identified with a new computational method built on a probabilistic model of VDJ rearrangement. TCRdb applied fastp at Q25 and MiXCR to the public reads, then kept only in-frame beta chains. CDR3 protein duplicates are merged, each entry listing the most common genes and DNA. The V and J calls were determined by TCRdb, not by the authors. The sample contains about 390,000 distinct CDR3 sequences, about a fifth of them found a single time. The biggest ten clones account for about 15% of the sample.

General conclusions and limits of the study: The disease-linked clones were reported to be significantly enriched in matched synovial fluid samples from ankylosing spondylitis patients. Blood from ankylosing spondylitis patients appeared to be characterized by a TCR beta motif made up of seven or eight highly homologous amino acid variants. In peripheral blood, the disease-linked clones were found at relatively low frequencies and had a CD8+ phenotype. Some motif variants were previously reported in synovial fluid and blood of reactive arthritis patients, suggesting common disease-initiation mechanisms.

This clonotype appeared a few times. Its antigen target is currently unknown. No per-base quality is available; no much larger clone lies one base away. The sample consisted of blood, either unsorted or a sorted T cell fraction (not recorded which). This chain is built from TRBV30 and TRBJ2-1, and 10 bases in between align with TRBD2. The sequence was collected from a male donor with ankylosing spondylitis. CDR3 sequence: CACLLAGEANEQFF. The DNA sequence is as follows: TGTGCCTGCTTGCTAGCGGGAGAGGCGAATGAGCAGTTCTTC.